This T cell receptor (beta chain) stems from a study of memory CD4+ T cells and cytomegalovirus serostatus. Study-wide points: CD4+ memory repertoires contained about two fifths of the roughly 160 reported CMV TCRbeta sequences.

Profiling relied on immunoSEQ multiplex PCR, and the TCRdb table lists in-frame clones only, not all of them. Among 45,000 to 60,000 clones, around 80% were seen once, and the ten largest hold 0.67%. Trimming removed 2 bases from V and 2 bases from J; junction bases left unmatched: 6. The CDR3 consists of 15 residues. Germline V gene sequence: CDR1 SNHLY, CDR2 FYNNEI. The sort gate was single viable CD3+CD4+CD8-CD45RO+ cells for memory CD4+ T cells. CMV serostatus came from serum IgG against pp150, pp28, p38, p52. This clone has a single count. Antigen unknown. Sequenced input: memory CD4+ T cells from blood. This rearrangement joins TRBV2 to TRBJ2-7; 7 bases map to TRBD1. This TCR derives from an adult in good health and CMV-seronegative. The CDR3 is CASSEREGATYEQYF. The CDR3 nucleotides are TGTGCCAGCAGTGAAAGAGAGGGGGCAACCTACGAGCAGTACTTC.